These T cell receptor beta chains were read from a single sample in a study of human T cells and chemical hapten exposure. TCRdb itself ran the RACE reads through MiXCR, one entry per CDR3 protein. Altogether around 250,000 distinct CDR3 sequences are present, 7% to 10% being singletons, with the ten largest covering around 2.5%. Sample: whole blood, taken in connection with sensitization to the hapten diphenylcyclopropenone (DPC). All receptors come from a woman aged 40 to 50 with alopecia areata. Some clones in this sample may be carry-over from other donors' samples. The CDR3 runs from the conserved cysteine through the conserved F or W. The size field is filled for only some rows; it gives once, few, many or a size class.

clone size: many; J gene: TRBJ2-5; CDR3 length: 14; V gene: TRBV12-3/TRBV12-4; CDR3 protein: CASSRTGFGETQYF
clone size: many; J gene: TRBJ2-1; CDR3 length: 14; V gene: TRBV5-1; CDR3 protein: CASSLGAGGGEQFF
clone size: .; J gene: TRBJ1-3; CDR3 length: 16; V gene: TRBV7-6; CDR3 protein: CASSLVPGSTGNTIYF
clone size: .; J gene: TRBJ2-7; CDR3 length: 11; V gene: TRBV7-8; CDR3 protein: CASSRSYEQHF
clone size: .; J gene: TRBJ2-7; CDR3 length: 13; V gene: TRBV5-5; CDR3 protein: CASSPRTPYEQYF
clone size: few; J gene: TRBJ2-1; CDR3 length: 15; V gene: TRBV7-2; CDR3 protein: CASSTDSSSYNEQFF
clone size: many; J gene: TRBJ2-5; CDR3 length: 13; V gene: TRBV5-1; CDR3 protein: CASSRQGPETQYF
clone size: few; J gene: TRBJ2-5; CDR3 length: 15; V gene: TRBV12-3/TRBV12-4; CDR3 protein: CASSPLAGGPQTQYF
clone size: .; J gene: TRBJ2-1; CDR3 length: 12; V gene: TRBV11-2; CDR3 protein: CASSLDFNEQFF
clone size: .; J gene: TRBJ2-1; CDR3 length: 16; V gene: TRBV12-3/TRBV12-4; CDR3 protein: CASSLAQGRIGYEQFF
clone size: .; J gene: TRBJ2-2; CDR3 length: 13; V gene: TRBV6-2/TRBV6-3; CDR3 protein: CASSLLPTGELFF
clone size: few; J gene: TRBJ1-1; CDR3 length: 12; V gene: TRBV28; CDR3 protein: CASSLLSPGAFF
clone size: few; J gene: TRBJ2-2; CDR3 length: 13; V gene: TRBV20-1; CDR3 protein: CSAPTGYTGELFF
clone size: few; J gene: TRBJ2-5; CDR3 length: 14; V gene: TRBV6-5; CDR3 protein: CASSYSGLGETQYF
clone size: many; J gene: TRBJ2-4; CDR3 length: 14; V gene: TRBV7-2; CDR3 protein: CASSLGSGGNIQYF
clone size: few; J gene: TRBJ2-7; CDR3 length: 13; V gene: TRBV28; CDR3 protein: CAITNPNSYEQYF
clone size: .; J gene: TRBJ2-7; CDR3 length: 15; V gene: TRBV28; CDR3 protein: CASSFRDRGLYEQYF
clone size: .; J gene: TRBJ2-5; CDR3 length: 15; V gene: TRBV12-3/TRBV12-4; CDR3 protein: CASSHGTGWGETQYF
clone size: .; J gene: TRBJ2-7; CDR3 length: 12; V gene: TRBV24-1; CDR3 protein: CATSEDGALEYF
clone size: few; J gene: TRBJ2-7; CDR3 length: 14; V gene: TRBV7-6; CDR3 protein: CASSPHPDRNEQYF
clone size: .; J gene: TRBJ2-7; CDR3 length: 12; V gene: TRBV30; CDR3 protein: CAWSRQGYEQYF
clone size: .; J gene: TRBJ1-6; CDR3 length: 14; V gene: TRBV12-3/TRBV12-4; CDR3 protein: CASTPTGWGSPLHF
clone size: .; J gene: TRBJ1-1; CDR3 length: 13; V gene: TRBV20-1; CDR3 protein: CSANLRRIPEAFF
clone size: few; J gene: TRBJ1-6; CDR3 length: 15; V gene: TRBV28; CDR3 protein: CAARLDSPNNSPLHF
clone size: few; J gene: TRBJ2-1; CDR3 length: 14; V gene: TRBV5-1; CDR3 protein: CASSSRTDYNEQFF
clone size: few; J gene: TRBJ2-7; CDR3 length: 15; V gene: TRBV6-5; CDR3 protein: CASSPTFRAAYEQYF
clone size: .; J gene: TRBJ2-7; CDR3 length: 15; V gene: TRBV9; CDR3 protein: CASSRGQGALSEQYF
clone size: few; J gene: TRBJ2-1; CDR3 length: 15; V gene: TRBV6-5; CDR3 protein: CASSYGGRAVYEQFF
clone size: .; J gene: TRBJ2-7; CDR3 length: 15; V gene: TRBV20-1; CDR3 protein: CSAYFRGPYTYEQYF
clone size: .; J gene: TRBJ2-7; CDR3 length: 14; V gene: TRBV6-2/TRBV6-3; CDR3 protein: CASSDPVPASEQYF
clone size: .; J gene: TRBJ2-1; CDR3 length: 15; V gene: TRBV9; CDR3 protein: CASSVVGTTNNEQFF
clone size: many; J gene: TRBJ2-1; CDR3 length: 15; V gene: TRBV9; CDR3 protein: CASSPRIASYNEQFF
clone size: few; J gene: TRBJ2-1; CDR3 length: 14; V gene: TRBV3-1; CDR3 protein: CASSHGNSYNEQFF
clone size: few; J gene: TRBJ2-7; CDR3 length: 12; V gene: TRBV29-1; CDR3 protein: CSAGDTGVVQYF
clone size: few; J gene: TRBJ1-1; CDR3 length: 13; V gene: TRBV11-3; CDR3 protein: CASSLVKNTEAFF
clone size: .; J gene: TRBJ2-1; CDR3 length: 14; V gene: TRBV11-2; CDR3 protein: CASREPGGFNEQFF
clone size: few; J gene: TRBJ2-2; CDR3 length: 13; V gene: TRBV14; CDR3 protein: CASSQSAGGELFF
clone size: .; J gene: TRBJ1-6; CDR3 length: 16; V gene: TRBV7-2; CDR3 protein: CASSLREGPRNSPLHF
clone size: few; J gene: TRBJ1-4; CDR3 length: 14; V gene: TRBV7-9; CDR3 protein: CASSPGLTNEKLFF
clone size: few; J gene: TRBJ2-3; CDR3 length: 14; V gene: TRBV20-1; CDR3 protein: CSGELAGGTDTQYF
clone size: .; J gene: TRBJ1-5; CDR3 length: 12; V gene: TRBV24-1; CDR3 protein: CATSEGGQPQHF
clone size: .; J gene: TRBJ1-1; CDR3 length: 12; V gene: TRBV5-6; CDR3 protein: CASSFVGTEAFF
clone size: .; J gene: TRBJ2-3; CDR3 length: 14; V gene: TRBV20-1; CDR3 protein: CSAPLSTSTDTQYF
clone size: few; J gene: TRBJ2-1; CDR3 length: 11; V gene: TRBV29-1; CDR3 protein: CSGGSYNEQFF
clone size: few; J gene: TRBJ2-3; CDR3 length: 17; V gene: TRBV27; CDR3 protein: CASSLRRLAHLSDTQYF
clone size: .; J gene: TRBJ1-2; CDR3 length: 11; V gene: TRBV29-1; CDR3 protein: CSATENYGYTF
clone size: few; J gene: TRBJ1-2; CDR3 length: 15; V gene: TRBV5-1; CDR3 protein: CASSWDADSQYGYTF
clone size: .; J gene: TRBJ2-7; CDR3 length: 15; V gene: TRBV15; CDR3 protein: CATSRTGKLAYEQYF
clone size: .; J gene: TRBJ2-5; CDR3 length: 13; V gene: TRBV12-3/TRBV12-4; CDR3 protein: CASSTGPQRAQYF
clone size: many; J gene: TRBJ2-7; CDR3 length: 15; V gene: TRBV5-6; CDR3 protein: CASSPPGRVVYEQYF
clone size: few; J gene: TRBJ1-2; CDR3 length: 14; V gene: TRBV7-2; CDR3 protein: CASSSSKGGYGYTF
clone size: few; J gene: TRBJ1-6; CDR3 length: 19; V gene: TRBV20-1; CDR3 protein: CSAAGQGTRSVSYNSPLHF
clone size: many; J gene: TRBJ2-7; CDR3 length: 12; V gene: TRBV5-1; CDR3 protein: CASSLDDYEQYF
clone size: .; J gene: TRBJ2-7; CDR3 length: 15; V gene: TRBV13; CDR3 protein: CASSLGGRRSPEQYF
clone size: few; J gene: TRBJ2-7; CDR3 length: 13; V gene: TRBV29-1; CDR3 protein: CSVRTGSSYEQYF
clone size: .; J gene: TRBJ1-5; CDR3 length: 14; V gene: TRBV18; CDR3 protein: CASSPPGPNQPQHF